These 27 T cell receptor beta chains were all obtained from the same sample, sequenced in a study of vaccination and CD4 T cells after COVID-19. No cognate antigen is known for these TCRs. The Oncomine TCR Beta short-read assay sequenced DNA from cultured CD4+ T cells. TCRdb ran MiXCR on the PCR reads and lists one entry per CDR3 protein. Seen here are approximately 12,000 distinct CDR3 sequences, roughly 50% observed once, and the top ten hold 28%. Noted treatment: approximately nine-day PBMC culture with coronavirus spike peptide pools or control peptides (ViraFEST assay). Specimen: CD4+ T cells from blood, cultured in vitro. The source of these receptors is a human donor who had recovered from COVID-19.

By share, this clonotype counts as medium-sized. This chain links TRBV19 with TRBJ2-5; no firm D call. CDR3 length: 14 residues. Germline lookup yields CDR1 LNHDA and CDR2 SQIVND (reference sequence). Between the trimmed V and J ends, which lost 5 bases and 2 bases, there was a span of 12 bases. DNA for the CDR3: TGTGCCAGTAGTCTCGGAACAGCACAAGAGACCCAGTACTTC. Its protein product is CASSLGTAQETQYF.

The V call is TRBV9, the J call TRBJ2-3, with 9 bases matching TRBD2. This CDR3 has 15 amino acids. Germline loops: CDR1 SGDLS, CDR2 YYNGEE. Unmatched junction bases numbered 5, after V lost 0 bases and J lost 6 bases. Here the CDR3 reads CASSVDWTSVDTQYF. In nucleotides, the CDR3 is TGTGCCAGCAGCGTAGATTGGACTAGCGTGGATACGCAGTATTTT.

The chain couples TRBV10-3 to TRBJ1-2; 7 bases fit TRBD1. CDR1 is ENHRY and CDR2 is SYGVKD in the germline V gene. V lost 10 bases, J lost 2 bases, and 7 bases stayed unmatched. This CDR3 is built from 13 residues. CDR3 sequence reads: CATHRGENYGYTF. CDR3 bases: TGTGCCACCCACAGGGGCGAAAACTATGGCTACACCTTC.

The chain uses TRBV5-5 and TRBJ1-1, with unresolved D. Trimming removed 2 bases from V and 4 bases from J, with 9 bases in between. CDR3 length: 13 residues. Per the germline V gene, CDR1 is SGHKS and CDR2 is YYEKEE (reference sequence). CDR3 residues: CASSFELLTEAFF. Written as DNA, the CDR3 is TGTGCCAGCAGCTTCGAGCTACTCACTGAAGCTTTCTTT.

This sequence joins TRBV6-1 and TRBJ2-3; D is undetermined. This CDR3 is built from 12 residues. The V end lost 6 bases, the J end lost 3 bases, and 7 bases lay between the germline ends. CDR1 is MNHNS and CDR2 is SASEGT in the germline V gene. CDR3 loop: CASRRPTDTQYF. In nucleotides, the CDR3 is TGTGCCAGCAGAAGACCAACAGATACGCAGTATTTT.

This sequence joins TRBV6-5 and TRBJ1-6; D unclear. The length of the CDR3 is 16 residues. V lost 0 bases and J lost 9, with 15 bases in between. Germline CDR1 is MNHEY and CDR2 is SVGAGI. The CDR3 nucleotides are TGTGCCAGCAGTTACTCCTCCCCGCTGGAGGGTTCACCCCTCCACTTT. This codes for CASSYSSPLEGSPLHF.

This rearrangement joins TRBV7-9 to TRBJ2-4; D gene unclear. The CDR3 length is 15 residues. The ends were cut back, 4 bases at V and 3 bases at J, with 13 bases in the middle. CDR1 and CDR2 (germline): SEHNR, FQNEAQ (reference sequence). Written as DNA, the CDR3 is TGTGCCAGCAGCTCCCCGTTAAAGGGCAAAAACATTCAGTACTTC. This codes for CASSSPLKGKNIQYF.

This chain joins TRBV2 and TRBJ2-3, with TRBD1 matching over 7 bases. This CDR3 comprises 15 residues. Germline trimming cut 8 bases from V and 0 bases from J; bases unmatched to any gene: 8. Germline CDR1 reads SNHLY; CDR2 reads FYNNEI. The CDR3 DNA sequence: TGTGCCAGCCTCGCCGACAGGGATAGCACAGATACGCAGTATTTT. Translated, it gives CASLADRDSTDTQYF.

CDR3 protein: CAISESGERGPRDTQYF. CDR3 bases: TGTGCCATCAGTGAGTCCGGAGAGCGGGGGCCGCGGGATACGCAGTATTTT. The chain has TRBV10-3 and TRBJ2-3; 8 nucleotides line up with TRBD2. Per germline, CDR1 ENHRY and CDR2 SYGVKD. V lost 0 bases to trimming and J lost 6 bases; unmatched junction nucleotides: 11. The CDR3 contains 17 residues.

This clonotype was seen only once. CDR3 in DNA: TGTGCCAGCAGACATAGGGGGACAGGGGGGCGAGAGACCCAGTACTTC. This codes for CASRHRGTGGRETQYF. This sequence joins TRBV7-9 and TRBJ2-5, with 11 bases lining up with TRBD1. The germline CDR1 and CDR2 sequences are SEHNR and FQNEAQ (reference sequence). V dropped 6 bases and J dropped 4; count of bases not matched to a gene: 10. The CDR3 spans 16 residues. The complete variable domain, with remaining parts taken from reference TRBV7-9 and TRBJ2-5, reads DTGVSQNPRHKITKRGQNVTFRCDPISEHNRLYWYRQTLGQGPEFLTYFQNEAQLEKSRLLSDRFSAERPKGSFSTLEIQRTEQGDSAMYLCASRHRGTGGRETQYFGPGTRLLVL.

CDR3 coding DNA: TGCAGTGCTAGAAGTGGCCGGAGCTCCTACAATGAGCAGTTCTTC. This translates into CSARSGRSSYNEQFF. The chain links TRBV20-1 to TRBJ2-1; D unclear. Trimming took 2 bases from V and 0 from J, leaving 11 bases between them. CDR1 and CDR2 (germline): DFQATT, SNEGSKA (reference sequence). There are 15 residues in the CDR3.

This chain connects TRBV7-9 to TRBJ2-6, with D possibly matching TRBD2 (6 bases). The germline CDR1 and CDR2 sequences are SEHNR and FQNEAQ (reference sequence). V dropped 5 bases and J dropped 1 base, with 12 bases sitting between them. There are 16 residues in the CDR3. In nucleotides, the CDR3 is TGTGCCAGCAGCCCGGGACGGGAGTCTGGGGCCAACGTCCTGACTTTC. It specifies CASSPGRESGANVLTF.

This clonotype has a single count. This chain connects TRBV4-1 to TRBJ1-2; TRBD1 agrees at 8 bases. The CDR3 runs to 14 residues. From germline, CDR1 is MGHRA and CDR2 YSYEKL. J gave up 4 bases and V 5 bases, and 6 bases lay outside the gene matches. CDR3: CASSTSTGGYGYTF. CDR3 nucleotides: TGCGCCAGCAGCACCTCTACAGGGGGCTATGGCTACACCTTC.

The V and J genes are TRBV19 and TRBJ2-2; no clear D gene. Germline V gives CDR1 LNHDA, CDR2 SQIVND (reference sequence). Trimming took off 2 bases at V and 1 base at J, with 5 bases between the two ends. This CDR3 is 14 amino acids long. The CDR3 DNA reads TGTGCCAGTAGTATAAACGAGAACACCGGGGAGCTGTTTTTT. Protein product: CASSINENTGELFF.

This rearrangement joins TRBV7-8 to TRBJ1-2; possible D gene TRBD1, 5 bases. CDR3 size: 13 residues. Germline V gene sequence: CDR1 SGHVS, CDR2 FQNEAQ. Trimming pared 5 bases from V and 8 bases from J, leaving 15 bases between. The CDR3 region has the DNA TGTGCCAGCAGCGACACAGGCGAGCGCGGCTACACCTTC. Translating gives CASSDTGERGYTF.

The chain joins TRBV29-1 to TRBJ2-5; D unclear. This CDR3 has 15 amino acids. CDR1 SQVTM and CDR2 ANQGSEA come from the germline V gene. V was cut by 5 bases and J by 0 bases, with 16 bases left in between. The chain's CDR3 is CSVPRLAWYQETQYF. CDR3 coding DNA: TGCAGCGTTCCCCGATTAGCTTGGTACCAAGAGACCCAGTACTTC.

CDR3 region: CASSLTSDSTGELFF. Here the CDR3 DNA reads TGTGCCAGCAGTTTAACTAGCGATAGCACCGGGGAGCTGTTTTTT. The V call is TRBV28, the J call TRBJ2-2, with 7 positions matching TRBD2. Unmatched junction bases numbered 4, after V lost 2 bases and J lost 4 bases. CDR1 and CDR2 from the germline V gene are MDHEN and SYDVKM. The CDR3 length is 15 residues. The full variable domain, in which reference TRBV28 and TRBJ2-2 provide the parts outside the CDR3, is DVKVTQSSRYLVKRTGEKVFLECVQDMDHENMFWYRQDPGLGLRLIYFSYDVKMKEKGDIPEGYSVSREKKERFSLILESASTNQTSMYLCASSLTSDSTGELFFGEGSRLTVL.

The sample holds a few counts of this clonotype. V usage is TRBV6-1 and J usage is TRBJ2-7; no clear D. Germline values: CDR1 MNHNS, CDR2 SASEGT. The germline V and J ends were trimmed by 6 bases and 0 bases, with 12 bases remaining between them. The CDR3 totals 14 residues. CDR3 coding DNA: TGTGCCAGCAGACCGTCCGGGCCCTCCTACGAGCAGTACTTC. This gives the protein CASRPSGPSYEQYF.

This clonotype was counted a few times. The J gene is TRBJ1-5, the V gene TRBV28, with TRBD1 matching over 8 bases. The germline V gene has CDR1 MDHEN and CDR2 SYDVKM. This CDR3 is built from 16 residues. With 4 bases clipped from V and 0 bases from J, the junction kept 5 bases outside the gene matches. This CDR3 reads CASSWQGQVSNQPQHF. The CDR3 nucleotides read TGTGCCAGCAGTTGGCAGGGACAGGTTAGCAATCAGCCCCAGCATTTT.

The chain uses TRBV27 and TRBJ2-7; 7 nucleotides line up with TRBD2. Trimming at V came to 5 bases and at J to 3 bases, leaving 4 bases not matched to a gene. The CDR3 spans 13 residues. Germline loops: CDR1 MNHEY, CDR2 SMNVEV (reference sequence). The CDR3 bases are TGTGCCAGCAGTCGCAGGGAGGGCTACGAGCAGTACTTC. Translated: CASSRREGYEQYF.

V usage is TRBV2 and J usage is TRBJ2-1; D is unclear. With 4 bases removed from V and 3 bases from J, the gap between germline ends came to 1 base. The CDR3 sequence is 11 residues long. Germline values: CDR1 SNHLY, CDR2 FYNNEI. The CDR3 here is CASSVYNEQFF. The CDR3 DNA reads as TGTGCCAGCAGTGTCTACAATGAGCAGTTCTTC.

V gene TRBV6-1 combines with J gene TRBJ1-5; no clear D. CDR3 length: 14 residues. Trimming shortened V by 1 base and J by 5 bases, and 9 bases separated the two germline ends. Germline CDR1 MNHNS, CDR2 SASEGT. The CDR3 DNA follows: TGTGCCAGCAGTGAAGAAAGGGCCCATCAGCCCCAGCATTTT. Amino acids: CASSEERAHQPQHF.

The rearrangement uses TRBV19 and TRBJ2-3; maybe TRBD2 (6 bases). V lost 5 bases and J lost 2, with 17 bases in between. Germline assignment: CDR1 LNHDA and CDR2 SQIVND (reference sequence). This CDR3 has 16 amino acids. The CDR3 reads CASSSNRDLNTDTQYF. DNA for the CDR3: TGTGCCAGTAGTTCCAACCGGGACTTGAACACAGATACGCAGTATTTT.

V usage is TRBV6-5 and J usage is TRBJ1-3, with 7 bases that match TRBD1. The germline gives CDR1 MNHEY, CDR2 SVGAGI. This CDR3 spans 17 amino acids. Losses at the gene ends were 2 bases for V and 0 bases for J; bases not matched to a gene: 7. The CDR3, as DNA: TGTGCCAGCAGTTACCGCTACAGGGGCAGCTCTGGAAACACCATATATTTT. This encodes CASSYRYRGSSGNTIYF.

This clonotype was counted between two and nine times. V is TRBV27 and J is TRBJ2-7; D not certain. Trimming shortened V by 2 bases and J by 2 bases, and 7 bases separated the two germline ends. In germline, CDR1 is MNHEY, CDR2 SMNVEV (reference sequence). The CDR3 contains 13 residues. This chain's CDR3 is CASSLTDTYEQYF. As DNA, the CDR3 is TGTGCCAGCAGTTTAACAGACACCTACGAGCAGTACTTC.

The CDR3 sequence: CATSRARDRWAYGYTF. The DNA for the CDR3 is TGTGCCACCAGCAGAGCTCGGGACAGGTGGGCCTATGGCTACACCTTC. This chain joins TRBV15 and TRBJ1-2; 8 positions agree with TRBD1. This CDR3 has 16 residues. V was clipped by 1 base and J by 4 bases; unmatched bases: 8. CDR1 is LNHNV, CDR2 YYDKDF, per germline (reference sequence).

In its sample, this clonotype was seen a few times. The CDR3 here is CASTDRDNGYTF. The CDR3, as DNA: TGTGCCAGCACCGACAGGGATAATGGCTACACCTTC. The rearrangement links TRBV21-1 to TRBJ1-2; TRBD1, the table's D call, was not compared with the DNA. TRBV21-1 is flagged as a pseudogene. This CDR3 spans 12 amino acids.